Listed here are 27 T cell receptor beta chains from one sample, sequenced in a study of immune cell composition in non-small cell lung cancer. Normal lung sampling was at least 3 cm from the tumour, as distant as possible. Clones were read by immunoSEQ multiplex PCR, and TCRdb kept only the in-frame ones, dropping some. Of 8,900 or so clones in the sample, roughly 69% were seen once. The sequenced material came from non-adjacent lung tissue. These receptors were obtained from a human donor with non-small cell lung cancer.

The chain uses TRBV14 and TRBJ2-7, with D possibly TRBD2 on 5 matching bases. Germline V gene lookup returns CDR1 SGHDN and CDR2 FVKESK. V lost 0 bases and J 0 bases, leaving 12 bases between the germline ends. The CDR3 contains 16 residues. This CDR3 reads CASSQEIGVPSYEQYF. The CDR3 DNA reads as TGTGCCAGCAGCCAAGAAATCGGGGTGCCCTCCTACGAGCAGTACTTC.

The chain uses TRBV11-2 and TRBJ2-3; 11 bases map to TRBD2. The germline V gene encodes CDR1 SGHAT and CDR2 FQNNGV. V was clipped by 3 bases and J by 0 bases; unmatched bases: 8. The CDR3 totals 18 residues. The CDR3 DNA sequence: TGTGCCAGCAGCTTCTTTAGCGGGGGGGTCGGAAGCACAGATACGCAGTATTTT. Translated: CASSFFSGGVGSTDTQYF.

This clone was seen a handful of times. The V call is TRBV2, the J call TRBJ1-4; D not certain. Germline CDR1 is SNHLY and CDR2 is FYNNEI. The V end lost 3 bases, the J end lost 8 bases, and 7 bases lay between the germline ends. This CDR3 is 12 amino acids long. CDR3 residues: CASSDNSEKLFF. DNA of the CDR3: TGTGCCAGCAGTGACAACAGCGAAAAACTGTTTTTT.

The rearrangement joins TRBV11-2 to TRBJ2-5, with D perhaps TRBD1 (5 bases). This CDR3 has 17 amino acids. CDR1 is SGHAT, CDR2 FQNNGV, per germline. Trimming left V 4 bases short and J 3 bases short, with 21 bases between. DNA of the CDR3: TGTGCCAGCAGCTGGCAGGGAACAGCCTTCGAAAAAGAGACCCAGTACTTC. Its translation is CASSWQGTAFEKETQYF.

The chain links TRBV4-3 to TRBJ1-6; D is unresolved. Germline lookup yields CDR1 LGHNA and CDR2 YSLEER. V shed 0 bases and J shed 7 bases, with 10 bases lying between them. CDR3 length equals 15 residues. CDR3 loop: CASSQDSMWNSPLHF. CDR3 in DNA: TGCGCCAGCAGCCAAGATTCTATGTGGAATTCACCCCTCCACTTT.

The gene calls are TRBV6-5 and TRBJ1-1, with 7 bases lining up with TRBD1. J lost 3 bases, V lost 6 bases, and 4 bases had no gene match. CDR3 size: 13 residues. Germline V gene lookup returns CDR1 MNHEY and CDR2 SVGAGI. CDR3 sequence reads: CASRRQGDTEAFF. CDR3 sequence (DNA): TGTGCCAGCAGGCGACAGGGTGACACTGAAGCTTTCTTT.

The chain employs TRBV18 and TRBJ1-5; possible D gene TRBD1, 5 bases. Trimming removed 2 bases at V and 2 bases at J, with 10 bases between. This CDR3 has 15 residues. Looked up from germline, CDR1 is KGHSH and CDR2 is LQKENI. CDR3 sequence reads: CASSPTGGGNQPQHF. The DNA of the CDR3 is TGTGCCAGCTCACCAACAGGCGGGGGCAATCAGCCCCAGCATTTT.

This clone is categorized as medium-sized. The rearrangement links TRBV19 to TRBJ1-1; D is perhaps TRBD1 (5 bases). V was cut by 3 bases and J by 4 bases, with 12 bases left in between. The CDR3 spans 14 residues. CDR1 and CDR2 (germline): LNHDA, SQIVND (reference sequence). The CDR3 region is CASSITGRGTEAFF. CDR3 DNA sequence: TGTGCCAGTAGTATTACAGGAAGGGGCACTGAAGCTTTCTTT.

This CDR3 is CASSPRGNHNEQFF. The CDR3 DNA is TGTGCCAGCAGCCCCAGGGGGAACCACAATGAGCAGTTCTTC. This chain connects TRBV11-2 to TRBJ2-1, with 7 bases that match TRBD1. Trimming removed 5 bases from V and 5 bases from J; junction bases left unmatched: 6. CDR1 is SGHAT and CDR2 is FQNNGV in the germline V gene. The CDR3 is 14 residues long.

The gene calls are TRBV5-1 and TRBJ2-7; the D gene is possibly TRBD2 (5 bases). V was cut by 0 bases and J by 6 bases, with 19 bases left in between. Per the germline V gene, CDR1 is SGHRS and CDR2 is YFSETQ. This CDR3 has 16 residues. CDR3 bases: TGCGCCAGCAGCTTGGACGTAAATGGGCTCCTAGCCGAGCAGTACTTC. It encodes CASSLDVNGLLAEQYF.

The chain uses TRBV5-4 and TRBJ2-3; TRBD2 is a possible D gene (6 bases). The CDR3 covers 15 residues. Trimming cost V 0 bases and J 1 base, with 9 bases left between them. Germline V gene lookup returns CDR1 SGHNT and CDR2 YYREEE (reference sequence). Here the CDR3 reads CASSLGGVRTDTQYF. Written as DNA, the CDR3 is TGTGCCAGCAGCTTGGGGGGGGTCCGCACAGATACGCAGTATTTT. Looking up the rest from reference TRBV5-4 and TRBJ2-3 gives the full variable domain: ETGVTQSPTHLIKTRGQQVTLRCSSQSGHNTVSWYQQALGQGPQFIFQYYREEENGRGNFPPRFSGLQFPNYSSELNVNALELDDSALYLCASSLGGVRTDTQYFGPGTRLTVL.

The chain joins TRBV18 to TRBJ1-2; TRBD1 agrees at 7 bases. The CDR3 length is 15 residues. In germline, CDR1 is KGHSH, CDR2 LQKENI. Trimming at V came to 4 bases and at J to 3 bases, leaving 8 bases not matched to a gene. CDR3 sequence (DNA): TGTGCCAGCTCACTCGGGACAGACCGAGACTATGGCTACACCTTC. It codes for CASSLGTDRDYGYTF.

This clone was recorded only once. The chain uses TRBV10-2 and TRBJ2-1, with a possible D match to TRBD2 (6 bases). Per germline, CDR1 WSHSY and CDR2 SAAADI. Trimming cost V 3 bases and J 6 bases, with 12 bases left between them. This CDR3 is 14 amino acids long. DNA for the CDR3: TGCGCCAGCAGTGACCCCCCCGGGGGCAATGAGCAGTTCTTC. Translating it yields CASSDPPGGNEQFF.

The chain carries TRBV6-1 and TRBJ2-2; 13 nucleotides agree with TRBD2. Germline values: CDR1 MNHNS, CDR2 SASEGT. With 4 bases clipped from V and 8 bases from J, the junction kept 10 bases outside the gene matches. This CDR3 is built from 17 residues. CDR3 sequence: CASSGLGLAGAAGELFF. CDR3 nucleotide sequence: TGTGCCAGCAGTGGGCTTGGACTAGCGGGGGCGGCGGGGGAGCTGTTTTTT.

This chain uses TRBV7-9 with TRBJ2-7; a weak D match, TRBD2 (6 bases). CDR3 length: 15 amino acids. Trimming stripped 5 bases from V and 2 bases from J, with 16 bases between. CDR1 is SEHNR, CDR2 FQNEAQ, per germline (reference sequence). DNA for the CDR3: TGTGCCAGCAGCCCCTATGATGCGGGAACCTACGAGCAGTACTTC. Its protein product is CASSPYDAGTYEQYF.

The rearrangement links TRBV13 to TRBJ2-2; the match to TRBD2 covers 9 bases. The CDR3 contains 14 residues. Germline-derived CDR1 and CDR2 are PRHDT and FYEKMQ (reference sequence). The J segment lost 6 bases and the V segment lost 4 bases, leaving 3 bases of the junction unmatched. The CDR3 loop reads CASSSVAGAGELFF. CDR3 DNA: TGTGCCAGCAGCTCCGTAGCGGGGGCCGGGGAGCTGTTTTTT.

CDR3 sequence (DNA): TGCGCCAGCAGCCAAGGGGACAGGGGGTCCCAAGAGACCCAGTACTTC. It specifies CASSQGDRGSQETQYF. The chain combines TRBV4-1 with TRBJ2-5, with TRBD1 matching over 11 bases. J was trimmed by 1 base and V by 1 base; bases with no gene match: 2. CDR1 and CDR2 from the germline V gene are MGHRA and YSYEKL. CDR3 length: 16 residues.

V gene TRBV27 combines with J gene TRBJ1-1, with D maybe TRBD1 (6 bases). CDR3 length: 13 residues. Germline CDR1 is MNHEY and CDR2 is SMNVEV (reference sequence). V lost 6 bases, J lost 5 bases, and 13 bases lay in between. As DNA, the CDR3 is TGTGCCAGCAGCTGGACAGCGGGGACTGAAGCTTTCTTT. Translating it yields CASSWTAGTEAFF.

The rearrangement joins TRBV7-8 to TRBJ2-7; perhaps TRBD1 as D (5 bases). The V end was cut by 1 base, the J end by 2 bases, with 12 bases between. Germline values: CDR1 SGHVS, CDR2 FQNEAQ. The CDR3 runs 15 residues. CDR3 amino acids: CASSLGRQTTYEQYF. CDR3 coding DNA: TGTGCCAGCAGCTTAGGGAGACAGACAACCTACGAGCAGTACTTC.

This chain connects TRBV7-2 to TRBJ2-3; unclear D gene. The germline V gene has CDR1 SGHTA and CDR2 FQGNSA. The CDR3 has 16 amino acids. With 1 base removed from V and 4 bases from J, the gap between germline ends came to 15 bases. The CDR3 reads CASSLGARKKSDTQYF. The CDR3 nucleotides are TGTGCCAGCAGCTTAGGAGCCCGCAAGAAATCAGATACGCAGTATTTT.

The V call is TRBV5-1, the J call TRBJ2-5; D ambiguous. The CDR3 runs 15 residues. With 4 bases removed from V and 2 bases from J, the gap between germline ends came to 15 bases. The V gene's germline CDR1 is SGHRS and CDR2 YFSETQ. The CDR3: CASSPGDLSQETQYF. The CDR3, as DNA: TGCGCCAGCAGCCCCGGAGATCTTTCACAAGAGACCCAGTACTTC.

V is TRBV7-2 and J is TRBJ1-1; the D gene is possibly TRBD1 (5 bases). Germline V gives CDR1 SGHTA, CDR2 FQGNSA. V was pared by 6 bases and J by 6 bases, with 17 bases between. The CDR3 has 14 amino acids. In nucleotides, the CDR3 is TGTGCCAGCAGGCCGACAGTTTACGTCGCTGAAGCTTTCTTT. Its protein product is CASRPTVYVAEAFF.

V is TRBV6-6 and J is TRBJ1-1; TRBD1 aligns across 10 bases. Trimming took 5 bases from V and 4 from J; bases not matched to a gene: 7. The CDR3 runs 15 residues. CDR1 MNHNY and CDR2 SVGAGI come from the germline V gene (reference sequence). CDR3 residues: CASSNGQGGATEAFF. The CDR3 DNA reads TGTGCCAGCAGTAACGGACAGGGGGGGGCCACTGAAGCTTTCTTT.

The chain couples TRBV21-1 to TRBJ2-7; the D segment call TRBD1 is taken from the table without a DNA check. TRBV21-1 is termed a pseudogene. The CDR3 sequence is 14 residues long. The CDR3 here is CASSTDSKSYEQYF. In nucleotides, the CDR3 is TGTGCCAGCAGCACGGACAGTAAGTCCTACGAGCAGTACTTC.

The chain links TRBV29-1 to TRBJ1-6; D ambiguous. V was pared by 5 bases and J by 7 bases, with 21 bases between. CDR1 SQVTM and CDR2 ANQGSEA come from the germline V gene. The CDR3 contains 16 residues. CDR3 in amino acids: CSVYQSSGSKNSPLHF. For the CDR3, the DNA is TGCAGCGTTTACCAAAGTTCCGGGTCGAAAAATTCACCCCTCCACTTT.

V and J are TRBV5-1 and TRBJ2-5; 7 nucleotides line up with TRBD1. CDR1 and CDR2 (germline): SGHRS, YFSETQ. Trimming at V came to 4 bases and at J to 1 base, leaving 16 bases not matched to a gene. The CDR3 is made up of 18 amino acids. The CDR3 sequence is CASSPRRQGSLSQETQYF. As DNA, the CDR3 is TGCGCCAGCAGCCCCCGCCGACAGGGATCTCTTTCCCAAGAGACCCAGTACTTC.

The chain couples TRBV18 to TRBJ2-7; D is perhaps TRBD2 (6 bases). The germline V gene encodes CDR1 KGHSH and CDR2 LQKENI. The germline V and J ends were trimmed by 0 bases and 7 bases, with 13 bases remaining between them. This CDR3 has 14 amino acids. CDR3 protein: CASSPPSGGREQYF. CDR3 nucleotide sequence: TGTGCCAGCTCACCACCGTCCGGGGGTCGAGAGCAGTACTTC. Combining the CDR3 with reference TRBV18 and TRBJ2-7 gives the whole variable domain NAGVMQNPRHLVRRRGQEARLRCSPMKGHSHVYWYRQLPEEGLKFMVYLQKENIIDESGMPKERFSAEFPKEGPSILRIQQVVRGDSAAYFCASSPPSGGREQYFGPGTRLTVT.